Each of the 22 T cell receptor beta chains below was sequenced from the same sample in a study of early T cells in non-severe SARS-CoV-2 infection. TCRdb reprocessed the 5' RACE reads via MiXCR and lists one record per CDR3 protein. The data contain more than 55,000 distinct CDR3 sequences, 4.6% of them seen just once; the ten biggest clones take up 3.5% to 4%. Here the sequenced sample was whole blood, taken at baseline. The receptors derive from an adult who was a healthcare worker with PCR-confirmed SARS-CoV-2 infection or an uninfected control (not recorded which). The donor label of this sample is uncertain.

This clonotype has at least ten counts. The CDR3 bases are TGCGCCAGCAGCTCCCCGGACAGGGCCTACGAGCAGTACTTC. It yields the protein CASSSPDRAYEQYF. The rearrangement uses TRBV5-1 and TRBJ2-7, with TRBD1 matching over 8 bases. After removal of 3 bases from V and 2 bases from J, the junction contained 4 bases not matched to a gene. The CDR3 is 14 amino acids. Germline assignment: CDR1 SGHRS and CDR2 YFSETQ.

The chain couples TRBV7-2 to TRBJ1-5, with 7 bases fitting TRBD1. Trimming took 4 bases from V and 11 from J; bases not matched to a gene: 14. This CDR3 is 15 amino acids long. The germline V gene has CDR1 SGHTA and CDR2 FQGNSA. The CDR3 sequence: CASSSLTGMGGSQHF. The CDR3 DNA is TGTGCCAGCAGCTCCTTGACAGGGATGGGAGGGTCCCAGCATTTT.

This clonotype occurred many times. The J gene is TRBJ2-2, the V gene TRBV2; D call uncertain. CDR1 and CDR2 from the germline V gene are SNHLY and FYNNEI. The CDR3 consists of 14 residues. Trimming removed 10 bases at V and 8 bases at J, with 20 bases between. The CDR3 nucleotides read TGTGCCACCGGGCCTCAAGAGAGGTGGGGGGAGCTGTTTTTT. It codes for CATGPQERWGELFF.

This clonotype was counted only a few times. This chain's CDR3 is CSATGGNNSPLHF. CDR3 nucleotide sequence: TGCAGTGCTACAGGGGGTAATAATTCACCCCTCCACTTT. The rearrangement uses TRBV20-1 and TRBJ1-6, with 7 bases that match TRBD1. The CDR3 has 13 residues. The germline V gene encodes CDR1 DFQATT and CDR2 SNEGSKA (reference sequence). V gave up 4 bases and J gave up 5 bases; unmatched junction bases: 2.

V usage is TRBV2 and J usage is TRBJ2-7; D is unclear. V was trimmed by 6 bases and J by 9 bases, leaving 18 bases between them. Germline V gene lookup returns CDR1 SNHLY and CDR2 FYNNEI. The CDR3 totals 13 residues. Written as DNA, the CDR3 is TGTGCCAGCAGGGATGGACGGTCCTGGGGGCAGTACTTC. Encoded protein: CASRDGRSWGQYF.

Only a few counts were recorded for this clonotype. The chain employs TRBV7-8 and TRBJ1-5; D is unresolved. V was pared by 1 base and J by 3 bases, with 4 bases between. The CDR3 runs to 13 residues. Germline V gives CDR1 SGHVS, CDR2 FQNEAQ. CDR3: CASSLVTNQPQHF. CDR3 DNA sequence: TGTGCCAGCAGCTTAGTCACCAATCAGCCCCAGCATTTT.

This clonotype was observed many times. The chain links TRBV10-1 to TRBJ1-2; D is undetermined. V was cut by 6 bases and J by 0 bases, with 8 bases left in between. This CDR3 has 13 residues. The germline CDR1 and CDR2 sequences are WNHNN and SYGVQD (reference sequence). The chain's CDR3 is CASSATTNYGYTF. The CDR3 DNA reads as TGCGCCAGCAGCGCCACAACTAACTATGGCTACACCTTC.

The chain employs TRBV5-1 and TRBJ1-1; 7 nucleotides line up with TRBD1. Germline V gene sequence: CDR1 SGHRS, CDR2 YFSETQ. CDR3 length: 13 residues. The ends lost 6 bases at V and 4 bases at J; junction bases unmatched: 6. In DNA form, the CDR3 reads TGCGCCAGCAACAGGGGTTTGGGCACTGAAGCTTTCTTT. It is translated as CASNRGLGTEAFF.

J is TRBJ2-7 and V is TRBV11-1; D is unresolved. V lost 1 base and J 7 bases, leaving 8 bases between the germline ends. The V gene's germline CDR1 is SGHAT and CDR2 FQDESV (reference sequence). CDR3 length: 12 residues. This CDR3 reads CASSLEIGEQYF. CDR3 nucleotides: TGTGCCAGCAGCTTAGAGATTGGTGAGCAGTACTTC.

This clonotype was counted at least ten times. The V and J genes are TRBV11-2 and TRBJ1-6; D not certain. The CDR3 sequence is 13 residues long. V shed 4 bases and J shed 8 bases, with 9 bases lying between them. Germline V gene data show CDR1 as SGHAT and CDR2 as FQNNGV. DNA for the CDR3: TGTGCCAGCAGCTCAACGAGGGATTCACCCCTCCACTTT. It codes for CASSSTRDSPLHF. Using reference TRBV11-2 and TRBJ1-6 for the parts outside the CDR3, the full variable domain is EAGVAQSPRYKIIEKRQSVAFWCNPISGHATLYWYQQILGQGPKLLIQFQNNGVVDDSQLPKDRFSAERLKGVDSTLKIQPAKLEDSAVYLCASSSTRDSPLHFGNGTRLTVT.

The chain has TRBV15 and TRBJ2-1, with a possible D match to TRBD1 (5 bases). CDR1 LNHNV and CDR2 YYDKDF come from the germline V gene (reference sequence). Trimming shortened V by 3 bases and J by 4 bases, and 16 bases separated the two germline ends. The length of the CDR3 is 16 residues. CDR3 protein: CATSRGALGRYNEQFF. The CDR3 DNA is TGTGCCACCAGCAGGGGTGCCCTGGGGCGTTACAATGAGCAGTTCTTC.

This clonotype has a count of ten or more. The rearrangement links TRBV5-1 to TRBJ2-5; 10 nucleotides align to TRBD2. After removal of 4 bases from V and 2 bases from J, the junction contained 8 bases not matched to a gene. There are 16 residues in the CDR3. Germline CDR1 and CDR2: SGHRS and YFSETQ. CDR3 nucleotides: TGCGCCAGCAGCCCCGAAGCGGGGGGGCTTCAAGAGACCCAGTACTTC. It yields the protein CASSPEAGGLQETQYF.

The rearrangement uses TRBV19 and TRBJ1-6; D uncertain. V lost 4 bases and J 0 bases, leaving 10 bases between the germline ends. Germline loops: CDR1 LNHDA, CDR2 SQIVND (reference sequence). This CDR3 spans 16 amino acids. In DNA, the CDR3 is TGTGCCAGTAGTACACCTCCGAACTCCTATAATTCACCCCTCCACTTT. Amino acid sequence: CASSTPPNSYNSPLHF.

This clonotype was counted between two and nine times. This chain uses TRBV5-6 with TRBJ2-1; TRBD1 matches at 11 bases. The trim removed 4 bases at V and 10 bases at J, leaving 4 bases unmatched. Germline CDR1 SGHDT, CDR2 YYEEEE. The CDR3 consists of 13 residues. This CDR3 is CASSRDRGEEQFF. The CDR3 DNA sequence: TGTGCCAGCAGCCGGGACAGGGGGGAAGAGCAGTTCTTC.

The V call is TRBV5-6, the J call TRBJ1-1; D is uncertain. V was trimmed by 2 bases and J by 4 bases, leaving 15 bases between them. CDR3 length: 15 residues. Germline loops: CDR1 SGHDT, CDR2 YYEEEE. The CDR3 spells CASSFRAPTVTEAFF. Written as DNA, the CDR3 is TGTGCCAGCAGCTTCCGAGCCCCTACCGTCACTGAAGCTTTCTTT.

This clonotype was detected ten times or more. This rearrangement joins TRBV7-6 to TRBJ1-3; D unclear. Germline-derived CDR1 and CDR2 are SGHVS and FNYEAQ. The CDR3 is 13 residues long. The V end was cut by 2 bases, the J end by 0 bases, with 2 bases between. The CDR3 reads CASSLYSGNTIYF. CDR3 in DNA: TGTGCCAGCAGCTTATACTCTGGAAACACCATATATTTT.

The chain joins TRBV30 to TRBJ1-4; D gene unclear. Germline assignment: CDR1 GTSNPN and CDR2 SVGIG (reference sequence). The CDR3 runs to 14 residues. Trimming shortened V by 4 bases and J by 6 bases, and 15 bases separated the two germline ends. The CDR3 DNA is TGTGCCTGGAATAGAGTGCAGGCGGATGAAAAACTGTTTTTT. This codes for CAWNRVQADEKLFF.

This clonotype came up many times. The rearrangement links TRBV12-3 or TRBV12-4 to TRBJ1-2, with D tentatively TRBD1 (5 bases). The V and J ends lost 4 bases and 8 bases respectively, with 17 bases between them. This CDR3 is built from 14 residues. CDR3 sequence (DNA): TGTGCCAGCAGTTACCCGGGACTCCCGGGGGGCTACACCTTC. Its protein product is CASSYPGLPGGYTF.

This clonotype was seen many times. The CDR3 DNA sequence: TGTGCCAGCAGGCAATGGTCGTCCTACGAGCAGTACTTC. This encodes CASRQWSSYEQYF. The V and J genes are TRBV5-6 and TRBJ2-7; D gene unclear. Germline V gene sequence: CDR1 SGHDT, CDR2 YYEEEE. This CDR3 is built from 13 residues. Trimming pared 5 bases from V and 1 base from J, leaving 10 bases between.

This clonotype has just a few counts. This chain connects TRBV5-1 to TRBJ2-1, with TRBD2 matching 7 bases. The CDR3 is 14 residues long. Germline CDR1 reads SGHRS; CDR2 reads YFSETQ. J lost 8 bases, V lost 4 bases, and 9 bases had no gene match. For the CDR3, the DNA is TGCGCCAGCAGCGAAAACGGGGGGATCCATGAGCAGTTCTTC. It codes for CASSENGGIHEQFF.

The rearrangement uses TRBV28 and TRBJ2-1; the match to TRBD2 covers 14 bases. The V segment lost 5 bases and the J segment 2 bases; nucleotides outside the gene matches: 5. This CDR3 has 17 amino acids. Per the germline V gene, CDR1 is MDHEN and CDR2 is SYDVKM. CDR3 coding DNA: TGTGCCAGCAGTGTACAGACTAGCGGGGGGGCCTACAATGAGCAGTTCTTC. It yields the protein CASSVQTSGGAYNEQFF.

This clonotype occurred many times. The rearrangement joins TRBV29-1 to TRBJ1-1; 9 positions match TRBD1. The CDR3 has 13 residues. CDR1 is SQVTM, CDR2 ANQGSEA, per germline. J was trimmed by 6 bases and V by 5 bases; bases with no gene match: 7. CDR3 residues: CSVLDRGIPEAFF. The CDR3 DNA is TGCAGCGTTCTCGACAGGGGGATTCCTGAAGCTTTCTTT.